The clone carrying this T cell receptor beta chain was observed a few times. One end of the junction fails to match germline, which may point to a read error. Amplified TCR beta CDR3 regions were obtained using RNA transcripts as template. HTBI primers served in a first-round RT-PCR, which a second-round multiplex PCR followed. TCRdb recomputed calls from the multiplex PCR reads with MiXCR, one row per CDR3 protein. The repertoire holds roughly 350,000 distinct CDR3 sequences, with approximately 18% as singletons. This sample was taken from a study of Graves' ophthalmopathy and Graves' hyperthyroidism. There are 10 residues in the CDR3. Germline V gene data show CDR1 as MNHNS and CDR2 as SASEGT.

The clonotype was recovered from an adult woman with stable Graves' hyperthyroidism. This rearrangement joins TRBV6-1 to TRBJ2-5; D is uncertain. What was sequenced was peripheral blood. The CDR3 DNA sequence: TGTGCCAGCGGGCAAGGGACCCAGTACTTC. Translation gives CASGQGTQYF.